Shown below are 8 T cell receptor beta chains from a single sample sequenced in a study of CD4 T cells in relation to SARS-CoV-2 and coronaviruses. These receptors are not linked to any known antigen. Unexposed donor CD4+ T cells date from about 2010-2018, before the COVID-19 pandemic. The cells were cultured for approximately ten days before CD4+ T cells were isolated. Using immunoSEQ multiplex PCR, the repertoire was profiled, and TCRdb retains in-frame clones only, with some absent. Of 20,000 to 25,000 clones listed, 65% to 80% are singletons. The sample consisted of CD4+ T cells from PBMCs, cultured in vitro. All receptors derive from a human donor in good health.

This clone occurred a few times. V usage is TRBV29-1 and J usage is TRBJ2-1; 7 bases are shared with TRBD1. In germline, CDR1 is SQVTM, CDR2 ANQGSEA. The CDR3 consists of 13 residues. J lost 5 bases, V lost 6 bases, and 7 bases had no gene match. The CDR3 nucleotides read TGCAGCGTCCTGACAGGGCGGCACAATGAGCAGTTCTTC. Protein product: CSVLTGRHNEQFF.

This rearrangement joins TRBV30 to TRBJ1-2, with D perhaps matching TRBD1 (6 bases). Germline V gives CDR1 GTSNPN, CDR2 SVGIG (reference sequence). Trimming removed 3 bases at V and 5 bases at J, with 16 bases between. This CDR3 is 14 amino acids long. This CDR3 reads CAWRMGGQTYGYTF. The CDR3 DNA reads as TGTGCCTGGAGGATGGGGGGGCAAACATATGGCTACACCTTC.

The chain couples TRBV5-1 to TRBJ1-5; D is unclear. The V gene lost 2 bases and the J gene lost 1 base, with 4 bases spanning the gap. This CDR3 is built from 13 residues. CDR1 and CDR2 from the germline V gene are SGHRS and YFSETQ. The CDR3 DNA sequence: TGCGCCAGCAGCTTATCCAGCAATCAGCCCCAGCATTTT. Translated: CASSLSSNQPQHF.

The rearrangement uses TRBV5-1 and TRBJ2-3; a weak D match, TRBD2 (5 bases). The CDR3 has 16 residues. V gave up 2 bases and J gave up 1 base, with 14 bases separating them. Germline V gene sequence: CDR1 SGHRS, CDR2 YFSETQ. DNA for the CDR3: TGCGCCAGCAGCTTCCAACCTAGCCGGCGCACAGATACGCAGTATTTT. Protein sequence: CASSFQPSRRTDTQYF.

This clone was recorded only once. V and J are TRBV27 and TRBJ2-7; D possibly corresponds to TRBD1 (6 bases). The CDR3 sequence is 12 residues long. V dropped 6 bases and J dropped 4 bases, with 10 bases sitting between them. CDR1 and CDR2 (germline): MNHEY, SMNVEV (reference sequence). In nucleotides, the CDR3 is TGTGCCAGCAGCAACAGGGTTTACGAGCAGTACTTC. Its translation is CASSNRVYEQYF.

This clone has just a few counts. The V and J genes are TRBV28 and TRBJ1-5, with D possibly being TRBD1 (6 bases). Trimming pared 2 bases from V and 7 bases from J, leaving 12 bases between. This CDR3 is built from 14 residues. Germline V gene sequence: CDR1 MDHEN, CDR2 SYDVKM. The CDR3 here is CASSLGGPGQPQHF. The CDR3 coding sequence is TGTGCCAGCAGTTTAGGGGGGCCGGGACAGCCCCAGCATTTT.

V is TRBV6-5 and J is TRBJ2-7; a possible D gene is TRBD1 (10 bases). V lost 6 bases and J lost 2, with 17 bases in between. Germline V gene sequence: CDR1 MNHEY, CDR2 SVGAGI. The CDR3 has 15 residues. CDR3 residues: CASRTGGGGAYEQYF. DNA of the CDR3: TGTGCCAGCAGGACAGGGGGCGGGGGGGCCTACGAGCAGTACTTC.

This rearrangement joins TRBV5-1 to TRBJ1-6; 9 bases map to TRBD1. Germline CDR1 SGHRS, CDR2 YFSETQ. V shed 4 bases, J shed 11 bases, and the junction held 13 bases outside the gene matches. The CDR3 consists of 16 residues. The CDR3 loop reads CASSIVPGQGIPPLHF. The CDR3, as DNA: TGCGCCAGCAGCATTGTACCGGGACAGGGTATACCACCCCTCCACTTT. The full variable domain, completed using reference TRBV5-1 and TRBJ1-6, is KAGVTQTPRYLIKTRGQQVTLSCSPISGHRSVSWYQQTPGQGLQFLFEYFSETQRNKGNFPGRFSGRQFSNSRSEMNVSTLELGDSALYLCASSIVPGQGIPPLHFGNGTRLTVT.